The subject of this entry is one TCR beta chain. This clonotype was counted only a few times. What this receptor recognizes is not known. No base qualities exist here, and no much larger clone lies one base off it. The method was PCR. The run used an Illumina HiSeq 2500. TCR library preparation used molecular barcoding, with unique molecular identifiers applied to normalize quantification of the TCRbeta repertoire. Starting from the raw public reads, TCRdb applied fastp trimming at Q25, assembled clones with MiXCR and retained in-frame beta chains. Each entry is one CDR3 protein sequence, shown with its most common DNA and genes. Here the sample has 100,000 or so distinct CDR3 sequences; 20% to 30% occur a single time. Around 21% of the sample comes from the top ten. The data originate from a study of T-cell reconstitution after alpha-beta-depleted transplantation in children (dated by TCRdb to about 2016). With respect to the entire study: The study quantitatively tracked T-cell immune reconstitution after TCRalphabeta/CD19-depleted allogeneic hematopoietic cell transplantation in children using TCR repertoire profiling.

The CDR3 goes from the cysteine to the phenylalanine over 15 residues. The entry retains the CDR3 DNA only, 45 bases that are in frame from base 1. The germline V gene encodes CDR1 SGHTA and CDR2 FQGNSA. V and J lose 5 bases and 5 bases, and a span of 18 bases separates them. Beyond this particular receptor, the publication reports: The apparently early recovery of alphabetaT-cell counts about two months after transplant reportedly depended on only several hundred rapidly expanded clones that came from non-depleted graft cells. Over subsequent months, a decline in hyperexpanded clone frequencies was noted, and after one year, T-cell counts and TCRbeta diversity were mostly ascribed to newly produced T cells. In some patients, high TCRbeta diversity at day 60 was attributed to recipient T cells and intrathymic progenitors that had survived conditioning.

Explained via the paper, the treatment or condition label denotes: allogeneic hematopoietic cell transplantation with graft depleted of TCRalphabeta T cells and CD19 B cells. The children who served as transplant recipients had been given grafts of TCRalphabeta/CD19-depleted allogeneic hematopoietic cells. This sequence originates from a boy aged 2 to 10 with acute lymphoblastic leukemia, due to receive a stem cell transplant. The sequence links TRBV7-2 to TRBJ2-5; TRBD2 could be the D gene, as 5 bases match. Sequencing was performed on PBMCs, taken before TCRalphabeta/CD19-depleted stem cell transplant. CDR3 loop: CASSTTRRPSETQYF. The nucleotide sequence is given as TGTGCCAGCAGCACTACTAGACGTCCTTCGGAGACCCAGTACTTC.